This TCR beta chain emerged from a study of vaccination and CD4 T cells after COVID-19 (dated by TCRdb to 2022 to 2024). Some background on the complete study: Convalescent patients had a positive SARS-CoV-2 result on nasal swab PCR, and of these patients, fewer than ten had mild disease and one had severe disease. Post-COVID blood samples were collected from convalescent patients a median of approximately 93 days after diagnosis, with a range of roughly 30 to 161 days. In the convalescent cohort there were six males and four females, among whom were two Hispanic individuals, seven Caucasians, two Asians and one multiracial person. Post-vaccine blood samples were collected a median of 72 days after the second vaccine dose, ranging from about 12 to 250 days. Overlapping spike peptide pools from SARS-CoV-2 and from the common cold coronaviruses HCoV-NL63, HCoV-OC43 and HCoV-229E were used as culture stimuli. Each participant got two doses of either the Pfizer-BioNTech BNT162b2 vaccine (n=8) or the Moderna mRNA-1273 vaccine (n=2). As controls, cultures received a CEFX viral epitope pool (the positive control), an HIV-1 Nef peptide pool (the negative control), or no peptide at all. In roughly 10 COVID-19 convalescent patients and several infection-naive healthy vaccine recipients, the spike-specific CD4+ TCR repertoire before mRNA vaccination was compared with the repertoire after mRNA vaccination.

Trimming takes 0 bases off V and 2 bases off J; junction bases not matched to a gene: 12. The CDR3 goes from the cysteine to the phenylalanine over 18 residues. Only the CDR3 region is kept as DNA, spanning 54 bases read in frame from base 1. Via the germline V gene, CDR1 is SGHRS and CDR2 YFSETQ. The investigation overall reported the following: Among convalescent patients, a median roughly 90% of the SARS-CoV-2-reactive clones seen after vaccination appeared only after vaccination, which suggests priming specific to the vaccine. Only a relatively small number of convalescent patients were included in the study, and early timepoints following natural infection were not analyzed. Although the median number of SARS-CoV-2-reactive clonotypes went up from roughly 22 after infection to 38 after vaccination, the increase was not significant. Of the vaccine-specific clones in convalescent patients, 304 of 307, or nearly all, reacted only to SARS-CoV-2 spike and did not cross-react with common cold coronaviruses.

Of note for this clonotype: It has no known antigen specificity. It has no much larger one-base neighbor in the sample; base qualities were not kept.

The treatment or condition label, read with the paper, signifies: approximately nine-day PBMC culture with coronavirus spike peptide pools or control peptides (ViraFEST assay). The ViraFEST assay, used in the study, expanded antigen-specific T cells with peptide pools and then identified the expanded clonotypes through TCR sequencing. Positive SARS-CoV-2 PCR tests in the convalescent patients dated from March to December 2020, before Alpha, Beta and Delta variants emerged in the United States. Each well held two million PBMCs cultured with 10 ug/ml peptide pools in IMDM containing approximately 5% human AB serum and 9 to 10 IU/ml IL-2. Half of the culture medium was replaced with fresh IL-2-containing medium on days 3 and 7. Once the cells had been in culture for approximately 10 days, the EasySep CD4+ T cell isolation kit was used to isolate CD4+ T cells by negative selection. PBMCs were separated from whole blood using Ficoll-Paque Plus gradient centrifugation and then either used fresh or cryopreserved at -140C. Triplicate wells were generally used for each culture condition.

To prepare the library, PCR was applied. DNA from cultured CD4+ T cells was subjected to TCR sequencing with the Oncomine TCR Beta short-read assay at the Johns Hopkins FTIC core. Genomic DNA was extracted from the cultured CD4+ T cells with the QIAamp micro DNA kit. Oncomine TCR Beta libraries from cultured CD4+ T cells were pooled using unique dual indexes and sequenced on an Illumina iSeq 100. Regarding the original processing steps: Non-productive sequences were removed, and CDR3s not starting with C, not ending with F or W, or shorter than 7 amino acids were discarded. The MANAFEST web application was used to identify antigen-specific clonotypes by comparing peptide-stimulated wells against reference wells and other culture wells. An FDR below 0.05, an odds ratio above 5, and a productive frequency above 0.1% in at least two of three replicate wells were required for clones to be considered positive. Clonotypes that were significantly expanded in both SARS-CoV-2 spike wells and at least one common cold coronavirus spike condition were defined as cross-reactive. Similarity between CDR3 sequences was evaluated in R version 3.6.1 using Levenshtein distances (stringdist) and unrooted phylogenetic trees (ape). Starting from the raw public reads, TCRdb applied fastp trimming at Q25, assembled clones with MiXCR and retained in-frame beta chains. Identical CDR3 proteins give one entry, which carries the most common genes and DNA. These V and J calls rely on TCRdb rather than the paper's analysis. This sample gives some 16,000 distinct CDR3 sequences in total; 52% of them show up just once. Together, the top ten hold over 13% of the sample.

The chain joins TRBV5-1 to TRBJ2-7; TRBD1 matches 9 bases in the middle. Sequences were obtained from CD4+ T cells from blood, cultured in vitro. The sequence was collected from a human donor who had recovered from COVID-19. The DNA sequence reads TGCGCCAGCAGCTTGGGTTTCCGGGACAGGGACGTACCCTACGAGCAGTACTTC. It translates as CASSLGFRDRDVPYEQYF.